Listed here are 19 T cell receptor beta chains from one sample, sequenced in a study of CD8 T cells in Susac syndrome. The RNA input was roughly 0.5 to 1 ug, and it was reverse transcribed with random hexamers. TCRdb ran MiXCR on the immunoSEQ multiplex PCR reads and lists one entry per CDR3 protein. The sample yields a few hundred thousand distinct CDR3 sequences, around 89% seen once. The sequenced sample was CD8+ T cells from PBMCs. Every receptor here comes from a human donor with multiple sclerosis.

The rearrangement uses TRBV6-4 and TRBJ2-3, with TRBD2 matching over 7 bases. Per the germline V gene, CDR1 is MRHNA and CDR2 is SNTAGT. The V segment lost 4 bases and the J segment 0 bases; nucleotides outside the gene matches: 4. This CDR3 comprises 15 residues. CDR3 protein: CASSGVAGSTDTQYF. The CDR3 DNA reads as TGTGCCAGCAGTGGGGTAGCGGGTAGCACAGATACGCAGTATTTT.

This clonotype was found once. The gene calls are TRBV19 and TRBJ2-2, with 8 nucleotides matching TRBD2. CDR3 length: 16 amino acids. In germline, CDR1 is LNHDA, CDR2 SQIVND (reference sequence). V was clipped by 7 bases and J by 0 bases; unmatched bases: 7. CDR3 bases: TGTGCCAGTAACCTAGCGGGCCACACGAACACCGGGGAGCTGTTTTTT. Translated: CASNLAGHTNTGELFF.

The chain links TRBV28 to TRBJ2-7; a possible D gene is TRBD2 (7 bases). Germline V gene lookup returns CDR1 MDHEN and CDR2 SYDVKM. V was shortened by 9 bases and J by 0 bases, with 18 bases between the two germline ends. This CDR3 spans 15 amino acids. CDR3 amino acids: CASRGRDSYSYEQYF. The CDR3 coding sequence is TGTGCCAGTAGGGGGAGGGACTCCTACTCCTACGAGCAGTACTTC.

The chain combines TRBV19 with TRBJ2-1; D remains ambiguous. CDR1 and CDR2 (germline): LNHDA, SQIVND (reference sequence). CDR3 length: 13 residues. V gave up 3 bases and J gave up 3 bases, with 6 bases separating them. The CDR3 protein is CASSMTGYNEQFF. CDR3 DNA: TGTGCCAGTAGTATGACTGGCTACAATGAGCAGTTCTTC.

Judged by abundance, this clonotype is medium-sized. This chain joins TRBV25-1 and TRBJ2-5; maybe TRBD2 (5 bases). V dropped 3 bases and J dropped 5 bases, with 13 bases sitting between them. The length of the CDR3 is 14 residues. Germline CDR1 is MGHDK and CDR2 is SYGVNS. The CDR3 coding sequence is TGTGCCAGCAGTGACCGGGGTCATGGGGAGACCCAGTACTTC. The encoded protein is CASSDRGHGETQYF. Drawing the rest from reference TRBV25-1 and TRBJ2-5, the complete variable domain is EADIYQTPRYLVIGTGKKITLECSQTMGHDKMYWYQQDPGMELHLIHYSYGVNSTEKGDLSSESTVSRIRTEHFPLTLESARPSHTSQYLCASSDRGHGETQYFGPGTRLLVL.

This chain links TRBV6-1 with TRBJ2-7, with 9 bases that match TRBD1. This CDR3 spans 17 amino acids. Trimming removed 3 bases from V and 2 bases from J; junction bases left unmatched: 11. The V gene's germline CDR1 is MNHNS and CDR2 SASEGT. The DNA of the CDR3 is TGTGCCAGCAGTGACATGGGACAGGGACCGTCCCCCTACGAGCAGTACTTC. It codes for CASSDMGQGPSPYEQYF.

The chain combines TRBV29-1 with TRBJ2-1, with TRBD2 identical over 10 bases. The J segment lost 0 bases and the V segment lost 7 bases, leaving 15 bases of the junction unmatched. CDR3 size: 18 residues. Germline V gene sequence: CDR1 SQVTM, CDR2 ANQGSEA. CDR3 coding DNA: TGCAGCGCCGCGGGAGCGGGAGGGCCCAAGAGCTCCTACAATGAGCAGTTCTTC. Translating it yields CSAAGAGGPKSSYNEQFF.

CDR3 region: CAIGDTAYEQYF. The CDR3 nucleotides are TGTGCCATCGGGGACACCGCCTACGAGCAGTACTTC. V and J are TRBV10-3 and TRBJ2-7; perhaps TRBD1 as D (6 bases). Germline loops: CDR1 ENHRY, CDR2 SYGVKD. V was shortened by 8 bases and J by 2 bases, with 10 bases between the two germline ends. This CDR3 contains 12 residues.

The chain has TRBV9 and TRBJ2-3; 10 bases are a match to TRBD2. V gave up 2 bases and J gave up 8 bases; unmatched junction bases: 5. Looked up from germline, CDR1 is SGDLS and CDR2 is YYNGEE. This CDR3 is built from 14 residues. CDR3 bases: TGTGCCAGCAGCGTGAGCGGGGGGGCCGGTACGCAGTATTTT. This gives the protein CASSVSGGAGTQYF.

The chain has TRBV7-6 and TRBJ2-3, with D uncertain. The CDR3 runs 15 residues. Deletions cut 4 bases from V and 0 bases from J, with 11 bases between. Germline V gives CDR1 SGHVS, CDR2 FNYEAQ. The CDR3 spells CASSSGWVSTDTQYF. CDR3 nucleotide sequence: TGTGCCAGCAGCTCGGGCTGGGTGAGCACAGATACGCAGTATTTT.

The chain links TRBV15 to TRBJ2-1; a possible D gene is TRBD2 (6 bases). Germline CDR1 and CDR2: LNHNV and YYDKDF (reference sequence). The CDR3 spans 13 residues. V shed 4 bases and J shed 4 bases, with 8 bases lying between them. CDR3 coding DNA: TGTGCCACCAGCACCCGGGGGTACAATGAGCAGTTCTTC. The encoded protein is CATSTRGYNEQFF.

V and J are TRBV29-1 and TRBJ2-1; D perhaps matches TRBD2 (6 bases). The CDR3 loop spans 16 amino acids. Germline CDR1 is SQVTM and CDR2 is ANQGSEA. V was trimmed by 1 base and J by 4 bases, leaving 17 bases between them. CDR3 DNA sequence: TGCAGCGTTGAAGGCGGGACGGCGTTCAAGTACAATGAGCAGTTCTTC. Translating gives CSVEGGTAFKYNEQFF.

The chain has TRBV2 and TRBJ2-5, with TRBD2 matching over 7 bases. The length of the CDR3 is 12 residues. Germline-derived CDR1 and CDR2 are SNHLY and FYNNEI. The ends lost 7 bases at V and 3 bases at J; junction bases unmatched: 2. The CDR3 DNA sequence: TGTGCCAGCAAGAGCGGGGAAGAGACCCAGTACTTC. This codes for CASKSGEETQYF. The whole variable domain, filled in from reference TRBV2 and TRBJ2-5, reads EPEVTQTPSHQVTQMGQEVILRCVPISNHLYFYWYRQILGQKVEFLVSFYNNEISEKSEIFDDQFSVERPDGSNFTLKIRSTKLEDSAMYFCASKSGEETQYFGPGTRLLVL.

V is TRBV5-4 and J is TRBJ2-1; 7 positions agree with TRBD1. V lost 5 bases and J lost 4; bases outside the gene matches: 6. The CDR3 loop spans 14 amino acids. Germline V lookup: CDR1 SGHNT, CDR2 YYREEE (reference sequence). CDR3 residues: CASSDRALYNEQFF. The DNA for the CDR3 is TGTGCCAGCAGTGACAGGGCCTTATACAATGAGCAGTTCTTC.

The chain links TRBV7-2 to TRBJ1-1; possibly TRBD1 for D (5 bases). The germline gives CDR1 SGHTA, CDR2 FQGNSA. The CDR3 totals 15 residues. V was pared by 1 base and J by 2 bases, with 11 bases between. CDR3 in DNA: TGTGCCAGCAGCTTAGGAGGGGCTAGAAACACTGAAGCTTTCTTT. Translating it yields CASSLGGARNTEAFF.

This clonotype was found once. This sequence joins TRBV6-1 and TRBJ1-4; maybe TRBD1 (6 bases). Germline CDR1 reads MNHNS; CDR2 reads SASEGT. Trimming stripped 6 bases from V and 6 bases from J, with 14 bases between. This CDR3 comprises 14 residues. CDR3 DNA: TGTGCCAGCAGGGAACAGGGACTGTATGAAAAACTGTTTTTT. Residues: CASREQGLYEKLFF.

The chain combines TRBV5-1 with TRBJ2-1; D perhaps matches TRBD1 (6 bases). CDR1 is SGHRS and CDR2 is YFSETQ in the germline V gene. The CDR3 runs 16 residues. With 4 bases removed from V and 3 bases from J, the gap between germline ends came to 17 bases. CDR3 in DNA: TGCGCCAGCAGCCTTCCGGACAGAGCAATCTACAATGAGCAGTTCTTC. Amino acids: CASSLPDRAIYNEQFF. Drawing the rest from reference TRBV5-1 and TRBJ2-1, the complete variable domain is KAGVTQTPRYLIKTRGQQVTLSCSPISGHRSVSWYQQTPGQGLQFLFEYFSETQRNKGNFPGRFSGRQFSNSRSEMNVSTLELGDSALYLCASSLPDRAIYNEQFFGPGTRLTVL.

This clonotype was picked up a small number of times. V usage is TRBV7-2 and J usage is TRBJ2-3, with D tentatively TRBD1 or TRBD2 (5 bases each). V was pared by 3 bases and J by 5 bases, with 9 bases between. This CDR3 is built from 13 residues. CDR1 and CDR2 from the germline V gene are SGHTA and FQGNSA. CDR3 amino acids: CASSFRDLDTQYF. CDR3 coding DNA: TGTGCCAGCAGCTTCAGGGACCTAGATACGCAGTATTTT.

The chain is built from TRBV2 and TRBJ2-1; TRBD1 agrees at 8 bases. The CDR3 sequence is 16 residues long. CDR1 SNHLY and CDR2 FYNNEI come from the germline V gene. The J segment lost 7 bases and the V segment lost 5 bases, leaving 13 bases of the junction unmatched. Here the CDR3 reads CASSSNLDRGQNEQFF. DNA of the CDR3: TGTGCCAGCAGTTCGAACTTAGACAGGGGCCAAAATGAGCAGTTCTTC.